The rows below give T cell receptor beta chains drawn from one sample of a study of blood T cell repertoires in COVID-19. This table comes from immunoSEQ multiplex PCR, and its TCRdb copy is limited to in-frame clones, with some not included. The sample lists more than 150,000 clones, around 81% occurring once. The sample comprised peripheral blood. The source is a woman older than 75 with COVID-19, enrolled during active disease. The CDR3 runs from the conserved cysteine through the conserved F or W. D genes are given only for firm matches. Where a row states a size, it is once, few, many or the class of an expanded clone; other rows omit it.

d_gene	v_gene	abundance	j_gene	CDR3aa	CDR3nt
TRBD2	TRBV19	medium-sized	TRBJ2-1	CASSMGTSAYNEQFF	TGTGCCAGTAGTATGGGGACTAGCGCATACAATGAGCAGTTCTTC
TRBD1	TRBV6-6	once	TRBJ1-2	CASSYSSTGANYGYTF	TGTGCCAGCAGTTACTCCTCTACAGGGGCTAACTATGGCTACACCTTC
TRBD2	TRBV2	.	TRBJ2-7	CASRTGLAGYHEQYF	TGTGCCAGCAGGACGGGACTAGCCGGGTACCACGAGCAGTACTTC
TRBD2	TRBV11-2	.	TRBJ2-1	CASSPLAEIYNEQFF	TGTGCCAGCAGCCCACTAGCGGAAATTTACAATGAGCAGTTCTTC
.	TRBV5-4	.	TRBJ2-5	CASSASRVVETQYF	TGTGCCAGCAGCGCGTCCAGGGTCGTGGAGACCCAGTACTTC
.	TRBV5-4	.	TRBJ1-5	CASSLGPGEGFNQPQHF	TGTGCCAGCAGCTTGGGCCCCGGGGAAGGGTTCAATCAGCCCCAGCATTTT
.	TRBV6-5	many	TRBJ1-1	CASRGAGVMNTEAFF	TGTGCCAGCAGGGGGGCCGGTGTAATGAACACTGAAGCTTTCTTT
TRBD1	TRBV7-2	.	TRBJ1-5	CASSLVGTGNHQPQHF	TGTGCCAGCAGCTTAGTTGGGACAGGGAATCATCAGCCCCAGCATTTT
TRBD1	TRBV30	.	TRBJ1-5	CAWSGTVNQPQHF	TGTGCCTGGAGCGGGACAGTCAATCAGCCCCAGCATTTT
.	TRBV4-2	.	TRBJ1-5	CASSQGAGDGNQPQHF	TGTGCCAGCAGCCAAGGGGCAGGGGATGGCAATCAGCCCCAGCATTTT
TRBD1	TRBV7-9	.	TRBJ2-7	CASSAWDRSYEQYF	TGTGCCAGCAGCGCCTGGGACAGGAGCTACGAGCAGTACTTC
TRBD2	TRBV11-3	.	TRBJ2-1	CASSLAAGDEQFF	TGTGCCAGCAGCTTAGCAGCGGGAGACGAGCAGTTCTTC
TRBD1	TRBV6-5	.	TRBJ1-5	CASSRTGVGQPQHF	TGTGCCAGCAGCAGGACAGGGGTCGGTCAGCCCCAGCATTTT
.	TRBV21-1	.	TRBJ2-7	CASRRDRTGGPEGEQYF	TGTGCCAGCCGCCGGGACCGGACAGGGGGCCCCGAGGGCGAGCAGTACTTC
.	TRBV5-6	.	TRBJ2-4	CASSPPSGAKNIQYF	TGTGCCAGCAGCCCCCCATCAGGAGCCAAAAACATTCAGTACTTC
.	TRBV27	.	TRBJ2-4	CASSLSGDTDYGPKNIQYF	TGTGCCAGCAGTTTATCGGGGGACACCGACTATGGGCCCAAAAACATTCAGTACTTC
TRBD1	TRBV6-5	.	TRBJ2-3	CASSYSGQGADTQYF	TGTGCCAGCAGTTACTCAGGACAGGGAGCAGATACGCAGTATTTT
.	TRBV21-1	.	TRBJ2-1	CASSKDQRAYNEQFF	TGTGCCAGCAGCAAAGACCAGCGGGCCTACAATGAGCAGTTCTTC
.	TRBV12-3/TRBV12-4	few	TRBJ2-1	CAVAVTVSNEQFF	TGTGCCGTAGCCGTGACGGTAAGCAATGAGCAGTTCTTC
.	TRBV19	.	TRBJ1-6	CASSLGLSPLHF	TGTGCCAGTAGTCTTGGCCTTTCACCCCTCCACTTT
TRBD1	TRBV20-1	once	TRBJ2-1	CSASKPGQGIEQFF	TGCAGTGCTAGTAAACCGGGACAGGGTATTGAGCAGTTCTTC
.	TRBV7-2	.	TRBJ2-3	CASSPGAYPGDTQYF	TGTGCCAGCAGCCCTGGCGCCTACCCGGGTGATACGCAGTATTTT
TRBD2	TRBV10-3	.	TRBJ2-2	CAIRRTSGGFEGELFF	TGTGCCATCAGGAGAACTAGCGGGGGGTTCGAAGGGGAGCTGTTTTTT
TRBD2	TRBV28	.	TRBJ2-1	CASSSLAASSYNEQFF	TGTGCCAGCAGTTCCCTAGCGGCCAGCTCCTACAATGAGCAGTTCTTC
TRBD1	TRBV19	.	TRBJ2-2	CASTPHRDRVNTGELFF	TGTGCCAGTACTCCCCACCGGGACAGGGTGAACACCGGGGAGCTGTTTTTT
TRBD1	TRBV10-3	once	TRBJ1-2	CAISERDRGGYTF	TGTGCCATCAGTGAACGGGACAGGGGTGGCTACACCTTC
.	TRBV19	.	TRBJ1-2	CASSFRAGDYGYTF	TGTGCCAGTAGTTTCAGGGCGGGAGACTATGGCTACACCTTC
.	TRBV7-6	.	TRBJ2-1	CASSLALKGASGLAREQFF	TGTGCCAGCAGCTTAGCGCTAAAGGGGGCTAGCGGGCTGGCTCGTGAGCAGTTCTTC
TRBD1	TRBV18	.	TRBJ1-1	CASSPTSTGAEAFF	TGTGCCAGCTCACCAACGTCCACAGGGGCTGAAGCTTTCTTT
TRBD1	TRBV12-5	few	TRBJ1-4	CASGLVAPGQPNEKLFF	TGTGCTAGTGGTTTGGTCGCCCCGGGACAGCCGAATGAAAAACTGTTTTTT
TRBD1	TRBV5-1	.	TRBJ2-7	CASSRMTGGYEQYF	TGCGCCAGCAGTAGAATGACAGGGGGATACGAGCAGTACTTC
TRBD2	TRBV5-4	once	TRBJ2-4	CASSFRRGGENIQYF	TGTGCCAGCAGCTTTCGACGGGGGGGCGAAAACATTCAGTACTTC
.	TRBV3-1/TRBV3-2	.	TRBJ2-3	CASSRADTQYF	TGTGCCAGCAGCCGCGCAGATACGCAGTATTTT
TRBD1	TRBV6-5	.	TRBJ1-2	CASRRTGVGYTF	TGTGCCAGCAGGCGGACAGGAGTTGGCTACACCTTC
TRBD1	TRBV6-1	.	TRBJ2-5	CASSEPRTGKETQYF	TGTGCCAGCAGTGAACCTCGGACAGGGAAAGAGACCCAGTACTTC
TRBD1	TRBV20-1	.	TRBJ2-7	CSASQGAGYEQYF	TGCAGTGCTAGTCAGGGGGCGGGTTACGAGCAGTACTTC
.	TRBV2	.	TRBJ1-1	CASTQGPTEAFF	TGTGCCAGCACTCAGGGTCCCACTGAAGCTTTCTTT
.	TRBV7-2	.	TRBJ2-7	CASSLAPTYEQYF	TGTGCCAGCAGCTTAGCCCCTACCTACGAGCAGTACTTC
TRBD2	TRBV3-1/TRBV3-2	.	TRBJ2-3	CASSQDSSGLAGAGTQYF	TGTGCCAGCAGCCAAGACTCCTCGGGGCTAGCGGGAGCAGGCACGCAGTATTTT
.	TRBV11-1	.	TRBJ2-1	CASSRTGGYDEQFF	TGTGCCAGCAGCCGAACCGGCGGGTATGATGAGCAGTTCTTC
.	TRBV6-5	once	TRBJ1-4	CASSNTGTRKLFF	TGTGCCAGCAGTAATACCGGGACAAGAAAACTGTTTTTT
TRBD1	TRBV18	.	TRBJ1-2	CASSPSTGKDSYGYTF	TGTGCCAGCTCACCTTCGACAGGGAAGGATAGCTATGGCTACACCTTC
.	TRBV3-1/TRBV3-2	.	TRBJ1-3	CASSLQGSGNTIYF	TGTGCCAGCAGCCTACAGGGCTCTGGAAACACCATATATTTT
.	TRBV6-6	.	TRBJ2-1	CASSALAYNEQFF	TGTGCCAGCAGTGCACTAGCATACAATGAGCAGTTCTTC
.	TRBV6-2/TRBV6-3	.	TRBJ2-3	CASSYVIGGPRRDTQYF	TGTGCCAGCAGTTACGTTATCGGGGGACCCCGACGGGATACGCAGTATTTT
.	TRBV2	.	TRBJ1-5	CASSERSRINQPQHF	TGTGCCAGCAGTGAACGGAGTAGAATCAATCAGCCCCAGCATTTT
.	TRBV21-1	.	TRBJ1-2	CARRNRGQGYGYTF	TGTGCCAGAAGAAACAGGGGGCAGGGCTATGGCTACACCTTC
.	TRBV5-1	.	TRBJ2-4	CASSSGTPGDIQYF	TGCGCCAGCAGCTCCGGGACTCCTGGGGACATTCAGTACTTC
.	TRBV7-2	.	TRBJ1-5	CASSLVAGHSNQPQHF	TGTGCCAGCAGCTTAGTGGCAGGACATAGCAATCAGCCCCAGCATTTT
TRBD1	TRBV15	.	TRBJ2-2	CATGSGTGGTGELFF	TGTGCCACCGGTTCCGGGACAGGGGGCACCGGGGAGCTGTTTTTT
.	TRBV9	.	TRBJ1-1	CASSVDAGKNTEAFF	TGTGCCAGCAGCGTAGACGCAGGGAAGAACACTGAAGCTTTCTTT
.	TRBV10-3	.	TRBJ1-5	CAISGQGNSNQPQHF	TGTGCCATCAGTGGCCAGGGTAACAGCAATCAGCCCCAGCATTTT